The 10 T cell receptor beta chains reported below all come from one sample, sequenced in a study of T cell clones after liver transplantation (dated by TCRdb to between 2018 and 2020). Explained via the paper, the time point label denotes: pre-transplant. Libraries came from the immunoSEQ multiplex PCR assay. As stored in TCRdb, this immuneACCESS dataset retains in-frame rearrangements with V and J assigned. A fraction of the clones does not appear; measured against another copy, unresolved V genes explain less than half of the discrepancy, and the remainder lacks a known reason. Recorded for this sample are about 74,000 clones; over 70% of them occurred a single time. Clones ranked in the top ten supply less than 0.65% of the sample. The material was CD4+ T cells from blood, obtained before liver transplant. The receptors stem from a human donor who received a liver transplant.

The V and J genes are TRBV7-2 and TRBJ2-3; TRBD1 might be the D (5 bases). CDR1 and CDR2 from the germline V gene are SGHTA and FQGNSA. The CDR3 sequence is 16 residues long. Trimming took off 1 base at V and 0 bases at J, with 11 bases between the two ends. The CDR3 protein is CASSLVTALSTDTQYF. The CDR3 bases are TGTGCCAGCAGCTTAGTGACAGCCCTTAGCACAGATACGCAGTATTTT.

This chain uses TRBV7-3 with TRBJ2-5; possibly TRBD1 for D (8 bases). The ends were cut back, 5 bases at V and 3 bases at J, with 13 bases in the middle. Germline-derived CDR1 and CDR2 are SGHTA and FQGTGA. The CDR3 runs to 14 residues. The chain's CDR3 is CASSLTGGEETQYF. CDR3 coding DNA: TGTGCCAGCAGCCTTACAGGGGGGGAAGAGACCCAGTACTTC.

CDR3 amino acids: CASSQEGREFTYEQYF. CDR3 bases: TGTGCCAGCAGCCAAGAAGGACGGGAATTCACCTACGAGCAGTACTTC. V is TRBV4-2 and J is TRBJ2-7; possibly TRBD2 for D (5 bases). Deletions cut 0 bases from V and 2 bases from J, with 14 bases between. Germline V gene sequence: CDR1 LGHNA, CDR2 YNFKEQ. The length of the CDR3 is 16 residues.

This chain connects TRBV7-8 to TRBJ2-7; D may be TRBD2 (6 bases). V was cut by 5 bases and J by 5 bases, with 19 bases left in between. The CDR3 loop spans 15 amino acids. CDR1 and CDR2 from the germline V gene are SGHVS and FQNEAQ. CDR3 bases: TGTGCCAGCAGCCCCGGGACTTTCGTTGGGGACGAGCAGTACTTC. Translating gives CASSPGTFVGDEQYF. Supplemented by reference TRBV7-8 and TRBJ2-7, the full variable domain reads GAGVSQSPRYKVAKRGQDVALRCDPISGHVSLFWYQQALGQGPEFLTYFQNEAQLDKSGLPSDRFFAERPEGSVSTLKIQRTQQEDSAVYLCASSPGTFVGDEQYFGPGTRLTVT.

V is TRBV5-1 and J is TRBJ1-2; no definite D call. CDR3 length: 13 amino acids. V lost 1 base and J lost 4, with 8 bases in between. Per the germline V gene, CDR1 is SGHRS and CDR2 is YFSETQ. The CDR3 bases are TGCGCCAGCAGCTTGCAGGCCCTCTATGGCTACACCTTC. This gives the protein CASSLQALYGYTF.

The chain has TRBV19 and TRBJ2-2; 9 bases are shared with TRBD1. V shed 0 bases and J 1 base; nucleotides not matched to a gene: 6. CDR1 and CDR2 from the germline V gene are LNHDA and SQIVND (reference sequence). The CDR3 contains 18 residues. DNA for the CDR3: TGTGCCAGTAGTATAGATATTTTGGGACAGGGGAACACCGGGGAGCTGTTTTTT. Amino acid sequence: CASSIDILGQGNTGELFF.

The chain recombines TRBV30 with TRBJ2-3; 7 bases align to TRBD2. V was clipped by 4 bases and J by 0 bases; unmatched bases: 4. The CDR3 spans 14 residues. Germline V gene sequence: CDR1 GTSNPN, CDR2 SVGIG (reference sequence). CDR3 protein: CAWTSGISTDTQYF. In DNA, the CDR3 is TGTGCCTGGACTAGCGGAATAAGCACAGATACGCAGTATTTT.

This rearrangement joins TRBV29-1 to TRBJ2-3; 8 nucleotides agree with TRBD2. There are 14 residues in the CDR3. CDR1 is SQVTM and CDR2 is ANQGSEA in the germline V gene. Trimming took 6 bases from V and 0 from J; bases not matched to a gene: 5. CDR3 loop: CSVSVAGSTDTQYF. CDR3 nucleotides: TGCAGCGTGTCTGTAGCGGGGAGCACAGATACGCAGTATTTT.

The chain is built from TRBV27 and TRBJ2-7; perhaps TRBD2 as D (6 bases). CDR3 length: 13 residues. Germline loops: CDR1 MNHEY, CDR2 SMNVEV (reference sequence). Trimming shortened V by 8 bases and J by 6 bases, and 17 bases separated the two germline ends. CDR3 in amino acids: CASRRDWRSEQYF. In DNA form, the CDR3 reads TGTGCCAGCCGAAGGGACTGGAGATCCGAGCAGTACTTC.

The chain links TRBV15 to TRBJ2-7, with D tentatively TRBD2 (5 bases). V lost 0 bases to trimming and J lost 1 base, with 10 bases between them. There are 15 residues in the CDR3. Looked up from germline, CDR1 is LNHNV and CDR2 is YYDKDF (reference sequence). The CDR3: CATSRDERSSYEQYF. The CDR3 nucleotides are TGTGCCACCAGCAGAGATGAGCGGTCGTCCTACGAGCAGTACTTC.